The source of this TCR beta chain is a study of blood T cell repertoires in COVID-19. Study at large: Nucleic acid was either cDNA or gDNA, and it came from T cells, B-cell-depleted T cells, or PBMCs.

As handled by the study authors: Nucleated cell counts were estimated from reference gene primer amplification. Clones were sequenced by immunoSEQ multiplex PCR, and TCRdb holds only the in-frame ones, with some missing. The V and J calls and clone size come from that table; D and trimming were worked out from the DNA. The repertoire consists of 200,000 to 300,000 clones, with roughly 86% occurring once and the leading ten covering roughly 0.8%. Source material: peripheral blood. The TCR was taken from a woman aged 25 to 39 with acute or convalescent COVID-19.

In nucleotides, the CDR3 is TGTGCCAGCAGCCCTTCGACAGCGACAGGGGCCAACGTCCTGACTTTC. It codes for CASSPSTATGANVLTF. The chain carries TRBV7-2 and TRBJ2-6; perhaps TRBD1 as D (5 bases). V was cut by 5 bases and J by 4 bases, with 15 bases left in between. The CDR3 spans 16 residues. Germline V lookup: CDR1 SGHTA, CDR2 FQGNSA.